This TCR beta chain was identified in a study of neoadjuvant nivolumab and ipilimumab in lung cancer. Sequencing used immunoSEQ multiplex PCR; TCRdb keeps in-frame clones, though not all of them. Of about 5,300 clones listed, roughly nine tenths are singletons. Points on this clone: Its antigen is currently unknown.

The V end was cut by 10 bases, the J end by 4 bases, with 18 bases between. CDR3 length: 14 amino acids. The germline CDR1 and CDR2 sequences are SNHLY and FYNNEI. The study's findings and limits: TCR receptors were sequenced in few samples. Blood richness before therapy tracked richness in tumors resected after neoadjuvant therapy.

Sequenced material: blood, taken after neoadjuvant nivolumab, alone or with ipilimumab, at or shortly before surgery. This chain connects TRBV2 to TRBJ2-3; D is undetermined. The origin of this receptor is an adult with non-small cell lung cancer. Some clones in this sample may be carry-over from other donors' samples. CDR3 loop: CATTTRSPSDTQYF. DNA for the CDR3: TGTGCCACGACGACAAGGAGCCCGTCAGATACGCAGTATTTT. Full variable domain (remainder filled in from reference TRBV2 and TRBJ2-3): EPEVTQTPSHQVTQMGQEVILRCVPISNHLYFYWYRQILGQKVEFLVSFYNNEISEKSEIFDDQFSVERPDGSNFTLKIRSTKLEDSAMYFCATTTRSPSDTQYFGPGTRLTVL.